This T cell receptor beta chain was profiled in a study of response to subunit inactivated influenza vaccine. Whole-study results and caveats: Each seasonal flu vaccination may recruit only limited new T cells, authors suggested.

In the case of this clonotype: Its target is unknown.

Trimming left V 5 bases short and J 4 bases short, with 12 bases between. CDR1 and CDR2 from the germline V gene are SEHNR and FQNEAQ (reference sequence). CDR3 length: 14 amino acids. TCRdb independently ran MiXCR on the RT-PCR reads; one entry per CDR3 protein. The sample has 650,000 or so distinct CDR3 sequences; around 13% are singletons. The sequence derives from a man aged 45-60 years who received an inactivated influenza vaccine. This chain joins TRBV7-9 and TRBJ2-4; D possibly corresponds to TRBD1 (5 bases). The specimen comprised PBMCs from blood, sampled approximately 15 days before vaccination. CDR3 coding DNA: TGTGCCAGCAGCCCCGGACAATTTAAAAACATTCAGTACTTC. Translation: CASSPGQFKNIQYF.